This T cell receptor beta chain was obtained from a study of cytotoxic CD8 clonotypes in ibrutinib-treated CLL. This clone has only one observation. Germline V lookup: CDR1 MNHEY, CDR2 SMNVEV (reference sequence). V shed 5 bases, J shed 0 bases, and the junction held 5 bases outside the gene matches. The CDR3 length is 15 residues. Here immunoSEQ multiplex PCR was the method, and the copy in TCRdb shows in-frame clones only, minus some. The table lists approximately 320,000 clones, 67% of them singletons. The receptor comes from a human donor with chronic lymphocytic leukemia. This sequence joins TRBV27 and TRBJ1-1; 8 bases align to TRBD1. Material: PBMCs, obtained after 36 months of ibrutinib treatment. The CDR3 loop reads CASSIRQGLNTEAFF. The CDR3 DNA is TGTGCCAGCAGTATCCGACAGGGGTTGAACACTGAAGCTTTCTTT.